This TCR beta chain is from a study of T cell responses to AZD1222 COVID-19 vaccine. Germline CDR1 is SGHAT and CDR2 is FQNNGV. The CDR3 is made up of 13 amino acids. V lost 5 bases to trimming and J lost 2 bases, with 10 bases between them. The table came from immunoSEQ multiplex PCR; TCRdb's copy has only in-frame clones and leaves some out. The profile shows 95,000 to 100,000 clones, roughly 87% of them singletons. The sample in question was peripheral blood, obtained on day 0 of AZD1222 vaccination. The receptor was isolated from an adult in good health. The gene calls are TRBV11-2 and TRBJ2-7, with D maybe TRBD2 (6 bases). The CDR3 bases are TGTGCCAGCAGCATCGGAGGGCCCTACGAGCAGTACTTC. This sequence encodes CASSIGGPYEQYF.